Listed below are T cell receptor beta chains from one sample, sequenced in a study of cytomegalovirus exposure and HLA in healthy donors. Using immunoSEQ multiplex PCR, the repertoire was profiled, and TCRdb retains in-frame clones only, with some absent. The profile covers under 200,000 clones, with roughly four fifths appearing a single time and more than 0.45% taken by the ten largest. Sequences were obtained from PBMCs. The source of these receptors is a woman between 45 and 60 years old in good health and CMV-seronegative. Both conserved end residues are part of each CDR3. Fields, in order: V gene, CDR3 length, J gene, CDR3 protein.

V: TRBV25-1; length: 14; J: TRBJ1-1; CDR3: CASSYQGGNLGAFF
V: TRBV28; length: 11; J: TRBJ2-7; CDR3: CASNWAGEQYF
V: TRBV11-3; length: 15; J: TRBJ2-1; CDR3: CASSERAGGIDEQFF
V: TRBV7-9; length: 18; J: TRBJ2-1; CDR3: CASSFTILAGGGYNEQFF
V: TRBV6-5; length: 14; J: TRBJ2-7; CDR3: CASSRDSSSYEQYF
V: TRBV28; length: 11; J: TRBJ1-4; CDR3: CASTTGEKLFF
V: TRBV10-3; length: 13; J: TRBJ1-4; CDR3: CAIRGTGNEKLFF
V: TRBV15; length: 13; J: TRBJ2-7; CDR3: CATSQDSSYEQYF
V: TRBV5-6; length: 16; J: TRBJ2-1; CDR3: CASSLARTVTYNEQFF
V: TRBV9; length: 13; J: TRBJ2-3; CDR3: CASSDTTGDTQYF
V: TRBV27; length: 17; J: TRBJ1-2; CDR3: CASSLQPSLGQDYGYTF
V: TRBV18; length: 15; J: TRBJ2-1; CDR3: CASSPRGPGDNEQFF
V: TRBV6-6; length: 12; J: TRBJ1-2; CDR3: CASTDQGIRYTF
V: TRBV6-5; length: 15; J: TRBJ1-4; CDR3: CASSPTGTGTEKLFF
V: TRBV27; length: 14; J: TRBJ2-7; CDR3: CASSFDPSYYEQYF
V: TRBV9; length: 18; J: TRBJ2-5; CDR3: CASSVGQGDILTQETQYF
V: TRBV7-7; length: 13; J: TRBJ2-1; CDR3: CASSSSPSAEQFF
V: TRBV5-1; length: 15; J: TRBJ1-6; CDR3: CASSLAGEGNSPLHF
V: TRBV6-1; length: 14; J: TRBJ2-2; CDR3: CASRREWNTGELFF
V: TRBV7-9; length: 15; J: TRBJ1-1; CDR3: CASRPRQLLNTEAFF
V: TRBV29-1; length: 14; J: TRBJ1-1; CDR3: CSVRMRKENTEAFF
V: TRBV11-2; length: 15; J: TRBJ1-4; CDR3: CASSSLRDRNEKLFF
V: TRBV28; length: 12; J: TRBJ1-2; CDR3: CASSFGGAHYTF
V: TRBV13; length: 15; J: TRBJ2-7; CDR3: CASSTPSGGAYEQYF
V: TRBV30; length: 14; J: TRBJ1-2; CDR3: CAWAIRGTLSGYTF
V: TRBV7-6; length: 15; J: TRBJ2-7; CDR3: CASSLVDGSSYEQYF
V: TRBV28; length: 16; J: TRBJ2-3; CDR3: CASSFRWDRPTDTQYF
V: TRBV5-1; length: 15; J: TRBJ2-5; CDR3: CASSLMTGGLETQYF
V: TRBV9; length: 15; J: TRBJ2-1; CDR3: CASSEGTSGDNEQFF
V: TRBV5-6; length: 16; J: TRBJ2-1; CDR3: CASSLGLAGSYNEQFF
V: TRBV11-3; length: 15; J: TRBJ2-7; CDR3: CASSLDSRASYEQYF
V: TRBV27; length: 15; J: TRBJ2-7; CDR3: CASSLASGCSYEQYF
V: TRBV28; length: 16; J: TRBJ2-7; CDR3: CASVLAGQTSSYEQYF
V: TRBV28; length: 15; J: TRBJ2-5; CDR3: CASSLIGRGEETQYF
V: TRBV30; length: 15; J: TRBJ2-2; CDR3: CAWSVLQGAAGELFF
V: TRBV5-1; length: 15; J: TRBJ2-7; CDR3: CASRDSSGGAYEQYF
V: TRBV7-6; length: 15; J: TRBJ2-7; CDR3: CASRERPGQGNEQYF
V: TRBV7-2; length: 15; J: TRBJ1-2; CDR3: CASSLQWDRGYGYTF